This record covers a single T cell receptor (beta chain). Antigen: not known. cDNA encoding TCR beta was synthesized via 5'RACE template switching incorporating UMIs. TCRdb reprocessed the 5' RACE reads and keeps a single row for each CDR3 protein, giving no DNA. This table holds about 550,000 distinct CDR3 sequences. This sample is drawn from a study of T cells expressing NK-cell markers. General study findings and limits: A few of the donors also had these clonotypes leading their CD3+CD56-NKG2C+ fraction. Of the CD8+ T cells in more than five donors, roughly 1.0-7.0% belonged to dominant NKG2C+ clonotypes.

CDR3 size: 18 residues. CDR1 is SGHAT, CDR2 FQNNGV, per germline. This sequence was found in a man aged 18 to 29 in good health. The sequencing sample was made of blood T cells: a sorted CD56 or NKG2C T cell subset, CD4+ or CD8+ T cells, or bulk PBMC T cells (not recorded which). The chain employs TRBV11-2 and TRBJ2-1; TCRdb indicates TRBD2, and absent DNA this call remains unverified. The CDR3 region is CASSLGWTSGRINNEQFF.